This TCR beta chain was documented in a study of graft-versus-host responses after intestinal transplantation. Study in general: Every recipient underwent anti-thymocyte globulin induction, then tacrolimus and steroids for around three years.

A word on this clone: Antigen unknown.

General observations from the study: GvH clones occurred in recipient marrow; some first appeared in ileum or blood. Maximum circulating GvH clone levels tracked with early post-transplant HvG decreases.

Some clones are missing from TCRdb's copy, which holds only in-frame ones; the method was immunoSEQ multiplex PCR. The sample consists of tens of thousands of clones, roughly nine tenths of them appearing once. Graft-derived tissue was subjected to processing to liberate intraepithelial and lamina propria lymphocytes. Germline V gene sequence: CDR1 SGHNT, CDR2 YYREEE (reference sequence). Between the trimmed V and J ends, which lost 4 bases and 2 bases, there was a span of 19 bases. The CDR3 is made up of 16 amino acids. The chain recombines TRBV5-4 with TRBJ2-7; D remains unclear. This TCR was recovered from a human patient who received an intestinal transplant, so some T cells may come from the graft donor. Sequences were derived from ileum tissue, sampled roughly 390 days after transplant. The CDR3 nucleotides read TGTGCCAGCAGCCAAGATCGGCACGGGTCAGCCTACGAGCAGTACTTC. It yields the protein CASSQDRHGSAYEQYF.